This T cell receptor beta chain was identified in a study of control samples from healthy donors and cancer patients. Libraries were prepared by immunoSEQ multiplex PCR; TCRdb keeps only in-frame clonotypes and omits some of them. The sample gives about 140,000 clones, about nine tenths of which show up once; around 8.2% is in the top ten. CDR3 length: 13 amino acids. Trimming pared 0 bases from V and 4 bases from J, leaving 6 bases between. Germline V gene sequence: CDR1 LGHDT, CDR2 YNNKEL (reference sequence). The receptor comes from a young woman in good health. The rearrangement links TRBV3-1 (or the pseudogene TRBV3-2) to TRBJ2-5; D unresolved. The specimen was blood. As DNA, the CDR3 is TGTGCCAGCAGCCAAGAAAGGAGAGAGACCCAGTACTTC. Amino acid sequence: CASSQERRETQYF.